This is a list of T cell receptor beta chains from one sample in a study of shared clonotypes between healthy human individuals. Data came from immunoSEQ multiplex PCR; TCRdb stores just in-frame clones and leaves some out. The data contain hundreds of thousands of clones, around 77% of them singletons. The sequencing input was PBMCs. The receptor source for this set is a woman aged 40 to 49 in good health. Some clones in this sample may be carry-over from other donors' samples. CDR3s include the opening cysteine and the closing phenylalanine or tryptophan. Each record gives: clone size, J gene, D gene, V gene, CDR3 protein, CDR3 DNA. D genes are given only for firm matches. Clone size appears in some rows only: once, few, many, or a class for an expanded clone.

abundance: -; j_gene: TRBJ2-1; d_gene: TRBD2; v_gene: TRBV19; CDR3aa: CASSTSGANNEQFF; CDR3nt: TGTGCCAGTAGTACTAGCGGGGCAAACAATGAGCAGTTCTTC
abundance: -; j_gene: TRBJ1-1; d_gene: -; v_gene: TRBV28; CDR3aa: CASSLGPRGGRTEAFF; CDR3nt: TGTGCCAGCAGTTTAGGTCCCAGGGGAGGGCGGACTGAAGCTTTCTTT
abundance: -; j_gene: TRBJ2-7; d_gene: TRBD2; v_gene: TRBV7-9; CDR3aa: CASSISGTSGASYEQYF; CDR3nt: TGTGCCAGCAGCATCTCCGGGACTAGCGGGGCGTCCTACGAGCAGTACTTC
abundance: once; j_gene: TRBJ1-1; d_gene: -; v_gene: TRBV30; CDR3aa: CAWSRGPNTEAFF; CDR3nt: TGTGCCTGGAGTAGGGGACCGAACACTGAAGCTTTCTTT
abundance: once; j_gene: TRBJ1-4; d_gene: -; v_gene: TRBV5-1; CDR3aa: CASSTEVWGEKLFF; CDR3nt: TGCGCCAGCAGCACTGAGGTTTGGGGTGAAAAACTGTTTTTT
abundance: -; j_gene: TRBJ1-1; d_gene: -; v_gene: TRBV2; CDR3aa: CASSEALVRGTYTEAFF; CDR3nt: TGTGCCAGCAGTGAAGCGCTCGTCAGGGGCACTTACACTGAAGCTTTCTTT
abundance: -; j_gene: TRBJ1-5; d_gene: -; v_gene: TRBV7-9; CDR3aa: CASSLGRNQPQHF; CDR3nt: TGTGCCAGCAGCTTAGGACGTAATCAGCCCCAGCATTTT
abundance: -; j_gene: TRBJ2-2; d_gene: TRBD2; v_gene: TRBV7-2; CDR3aa: CASSHDSGRSGELFF; CDR3nt: TGTGCCAGCAGCCACGATAGCGGGAGAAGCGGGGAGCTGTTTTTT
abundance: -; j_gene: TRBJ2-7; d_gene: TRBD2; v_gene: TRBV7-2; CDR3aa: CASSFRSGRIDEQYF; CDR3nt: TGTGCCAGCAGCTTCCGGAGCGGGAGGATTGACGAGCAGTACTTC
abundance: -; j_gene: TRBJ2-2; d_gene: -; v_gene: TRBV4-2; CDR3aa: CASSQEARWAGELFF; CDR3nt: TGTGCCAGCAGCCAAGAAGCTAGGTGGGCCGGGGAGCTGTTTTTT
abundance: once; j_gene: TRBJ2-1; d_gene: TRBD2; v_gene: TRBV15; CDR3aa: CATSRDRTSGKYNEQFF; CDR3nt: TGTGCCACCAGCAGAGATCGGACTAGCGGGAAGTACAATGAGCAGTTCTTC
abundance: -; j_gene: TRBJ2-1; d_gene: -; v_gene: TRBV7-2; CDR3aa: CASSRRSGVYNEQFF; CDR3nt: TGTGCCAGCAGCCGCCGGTCAGGCGTCTACAATGAGCAGTTCTTC
abundance: -; j_gene: TRBJ1-1; d_gene: TRBD1; v_gene: TRBV28; CDR3aa: CASSPDRGLRAEAFF; CDR3nt: TGTGCCAGCAGTCCGGACAGGGGCTTGAGGGCTGAAGCTTTCTTT
abundance: few; j_gene: TRBJ2-4; d_gene: -; v_gene: TRBV5-1; CDR3aa: CASSPTVAKNIQYF; CDR3nt: TGCGCCAGCAGCCCGACCGTAGCCAAAAACATTCAGTACTTC
abundance: -; j_gene: TRBJ1-1; d_gene: -; v_gene: TRBV5-8; CDR3aa: CASSPDSWTEAFF; CDR3nt: TGTGCCAGCAGCCCTGACAGTTGGACTGAAGCTTTCTTT
abundance: -; j_gene: TRBJ2-3; d_gene: TRBD2; v_gene: TRBV6-1; CDR3aa: CASRTVLAGADTQYF; CDR3nt: TGTGCCAGCAGGACTGTCCTAGCGGGAGCAGATACGCAGTATTTT
abundance: -; j_gene: TRBJ1-2; d_gene: -; v_gene: TRBV27; CDR3aa: CASSSFRGGYTF; CDR3nt: TGTGCCAGCAGTTCCTTCAGGGGCGGCTACACCTTC
abundance: many; j_gene: TRBJ2-7; d_gene: -; v_gene: TRBV7-8; CDR3aa: CASSPSHVSYEQYF; CDR3nt: TGTGCCAGCAGCCCCTCACACGTCTCCTACGAGCAGTACTTC
abundance: -; j_gene: TRBJ2-2; d_gene: TRBD2; v_gene: TRBV7-9; CDR3aa: CASSHYRLAGGANTGELFF; CDR3nt: TGTGCCAGCAGCCATTACAGACTAGCGGGAGGCGCGAACACCGGGGAGCTGTTTTTT
abundance: few; j_gene: TRBJ1-3; d_gene: TRBD1; v_gene: TRBV7-8; CDR3aa: CASSGTGTSGNTIYF; CDR3nt: TGTGCCAGCAGCGGGACAGGGACCTCTGGAAACACCATATATTTT
abundance: -; j_gene: TRBJ1-4; d_gene: -; v_gene: TRBV15; CDR3aa: CATSRESVSSLFF; CDR3nt: TGTGCCACCAGCAGAGAATCGGTTTCGTCGCTGTTTTTT
abundance: once; j_gene: TRBJ2-1; d_gene: -; v_gene: TRBV27; CDR3aa: CASSFSAYNEQFF; CDR3nt: TGTGCCAGCAGTTTCAGCGCGTACAATGAGCAGTTCTTC
abundance: -; j_gene: TRBJ1-1; d_gene: -; v_gene: TRBV19; CDR3aa: CASSIYGQMNTEAFF; CDR3nt: TGTGCCAGTAGTATATATGGACAAATGAACACTGAAGCTTTCTTT
abundance: -; j_gene: TRBJ2-7; d_gene: TRBD1; v_gene: TRBV5-4; CDR3aa: CASSTDREDYEQYF; CDR3nt: TGTGCCAGCAGCACGGACAGGGAAGACTACGAGCAGTACTTC
abundance: -; j_gene: TRBJ2-2; d_gene: -; v_gene: TRBV27; CDR3aa: CASRTYRPAPGELFF; CDR3nt: TGTGCCAGCAGAACGTACAGGCCTGCACCCGGGGAGCTGTTTTTT
abundance: -; j_gene: TRBJ2-7; d_gene: TRBD1; v_gene: TRBV18; CDR3aa: CASSPGTGQGAREQYF; CDR3nt: TGTGCCAGCTCACCTGGTACGGGACAGGGGGCTCGAGAGCAGTACTTC
abundance: few; j_gene: TRBJ2-2; d_gene: -; v_gene: TRBV2; CDR3aa: CASSEDTGELFF; CDR3nt: TGTGCCAGCAGTGAAGACACCGGGGAGCTGTTTTTT
abundance: many; j_gene: TRBJ2-2; d_gene: -; v_gene: TRBV29-1; CDR3aa: CSVEDGGATGELFF; CDR3nt: TGCAGCGTTGAAGATGGCGGGGCCACCGGGGAGCTGTTTTTT
abundance: -; j_gene: TRBJ2-1; d_gene: TRBD2; v_gene: TRBV5-1; CDR3aa: CASSTLAGGYNEQFF; CDR3nt: TGCGCCAGCAGCACCTTAGCGGGAGGGTACAATGAGCAGTTCTTC
abundance: many; j_gene: TRBJ2-1; d_gene: TRBD2; v_gene: TRBV7-8; CDR3aa: CASSSWTSGNEQFF; CDR3nt: TGTGCCAGCAGCTCTTGGACTAGCGGGAACGAGCAGTTCTTC
abundance: -; j_gene: TRBJ2-5; d_gene: TRBD2; v_gene: TRBV27; CDR3aa: CASSLSVGGGPETQYF; CDR3nt: TGTGCCAGCAGTTTATCCGTTGGCGGGGGGCCAGAGACCCAGTACTTC
abundance: -; j_gene: TRBJ1-2; d_gene: -; v_gene: TRBV29-1; CDR3aa: CSVRMTGLYGYTF; CDR3nt: TGCAGCGTGAGGATGACAGGATTATACGGCTACACCTTC
abundance: -; j_gene: TRBJ2-7; d_gene: TRBD1; v_gene: TRBV5-6; CDR3aa: CASSSQGASYEQYF; CDR3nt: TGTGCCAGCAGCTCCCAGGGGGCGTCCTACGAGCAGTACTTC
abundance: medium-sized; j_gene: TRBJ1-5; d_gene: -; v_gene: TRBV2; CDR3aa: CASSYGYSNQPQHF; CDR3nt: TGTGCCAGCAGCTACGGATATAGCAATCAGCCCCAGCATTTT
abundance: -; j_gene: TRBJ2-5; d_gene: TRBD2; v_gene: TRBV7-9; CDR3aa: CASSLGLAGETQYF; CDR3nt: TGTGCCAGCAGCCTGGGACTAGCCGGGGAGACCCAGTACTTC
abundance: -; j_gene: TRBJ2-7; d_gene: -; v_gene: TRBV5-6; CDR3aa: CASSGGRSLSYEQYF; CDR3nt: TGTGCCAGCAGCGGGGGACGGTCTCTATCCTACGAGCAGTACTTC
abundance: -; j_gene: TRBJ2-6; d_gene: TRBD2; v_gene: TRBV30; CDR3aa: CAWIGLAGLSGANVLTF; CDR3nt: TGTGCCTGGATAGGGCTAGCGGGACTCTCTGGGGCCAACGTCCTGACTTTC
abundance: few; j_gene: TRBJ1-4; d_gene: -; v_gene: TRBV7-9; CDR3aa: CASGRGTTTEKLFF; CDR3nt: TGTGCCAGCGGCCGGGGGACAACTACTGAAAAACTGTTTTTT
abundance: -; j_gene: TRBJ2-2; d_gene: -; v_gene: TRBV28; CDR3aa: CASSQPRSGELFF; CDR3nt: TGTGCCAGCAGCCAGCCCAGGTCCGGGGAGCTGTTTTTT
abundance: -; j_gene: TRBJ1-5; d_gene: -; v_gene: TRBV13; CDR3aa: CASSLPRSPDQPQHF; CDR3nt: TGTGCCAGCAGCTTACCAAGGTCACCCGATCAGCCCCAGCATTTT
abundance: -; j_gene: TRBJ2-3; d_gene: -; v_gene: TRBV14; CDR3aa: CASSQVNTDTQYF; CDR3nt: TGTGCCAGCAGCCAAGTTAATACAGATACGCAGTATTTT
abundance: -; j_gene: TRBJ1-2; d_gene: -; v_gene: TRBV9; CDR3aa: CASARGLVANYGYTF; CDR3nt: TGTGCCAGCGCCAGGGGTTTGGTAGCTAACTATGGCTACACCTTC
abundance: many; j_gene: TRBJ2-5; d_gene: -; v_gene: TRBV28; CDR3aa: CASSFPGVGETQYF; CDR3nt: TGTGCCAGCAGTTTCCCGGGAGTGGGAGAGACCCAGTACTTC
abundance: once; j_gene: TRBJ2-1; d_gene: TRBD1; v_gene: TRBV7-9; CDR3aa: CASSLASTGSSYNEQFF; CDR3nt: TGTGCCAGCAGCTTAGCCTCGACAGGGAGCTCCTACAATGAGCAGTTCTTC
abundance: -; j_gene: TRBJ2-6; d_gene: -; v_gene: TRBV10-3; CDR3aa: CAISGGTPTISGANVLTF; CDR3nt: TGTGCCATCAGTGGGGGGACGCCGACAATCTCTGGGGCCAACGTCCTGACTTTC
abundance: -; j_gene: TRBJ2-7; d_gene: TRBD2; v_gene: TRBV7-8; CDR3aa: CASSLVGAGGIEQYF; CDR3nt: TGTGCCAGCAGCTTAGTTGGAGCGGGAGGGATCGAGCAGTACTTC
abundance: -; j_gene: TRBJ2-1; d_gene: TRBD2; v_gene: TRBV7-3; CDR3aa: CASSLIVREGRRNEQFF; CDR3nt: TGTGCCAGCAGCTTAATAGTCCGGGAGGGCCGAAGGAATGAGCAGTTCTTC
abundance: -; j_gene: TRBJ2-1; d_gene: TRBD2; v_gene: TRBV27; CDR3aa: CASSAGLARYNEQFF; CDR3nt: TGTGCCAGCAGTGCGGGACTAGCGCGCTACAATGAGCAGTTCTTC
abundance: once; j_gene: TRBJ2-7; d_gene: -; v_gene: TRBV5-1; CDR3aa: CASSPQVDYYEQYF; CDR3nt: TGCGCCAGCAGCCCGCAGGTGGATTACTACGAGCAGTACTTC
abundance: -; j_gene: TRBJ2-2; d_gene: -; v_gene: TRBV5-1; CDR3aa: CASSLARDTPNTGELFF; CDR3nt: TGCGCCAGCAGCTTGGCAAGGGACACTCCGAACACCGGGGAGCTGTTTTTT
abundance: -; j_gene: TRBJ1-4; d_gene: -; v_gene: TRBV2; CDR3aa: CASSEETGLDEKLFF; CDR3nt: TGTGCCAGCAGTGAGGAGACAGGCCTTGATGAAAAACTGTTTTTT
abundance: -; j_gene: TRBJ2-7; d_gene: -; v_gene: TRBV11-1; CDR3aa: CASSRTPSGTGYYEQYF; CDR3nt: TGTGCCAGCAGCCGCACTCCCTCCGGGACCGGCTACTACGAGCAGTACTTC
abundance: -; j_gene: TRBJ2-7; d_gene: -; v_gene: TRBV28; CDR3aa: CASLTRGGMNEQYF; CDR3nt: TGTGCCAGCCTCACCAGGGGGGGCATGAACGAGCAGTACTTC
abundance: few; j_gene: TRBJ2-5; d_gene: -; v_gene: TRBV7-9; CDR3aa: CASSLRYQETQYF; CDR3nt: TGTGCCAGCAGCTTAAGGTACCAAGAGACCCAGTACTTC
abundance: once; j_gene: TRBJ2-2; d_gene: -; v_gene: TRBV20-1; CDR3aa: CSARETGELFF; CDR3nt: TGCAGTGCTAGAGAAACCGGGGAGCTGTTTTTT
abundance: many; j_gene: TRBJ1-3; d_gene: -; v_gene: TRBV5-1; CDR3aa: CASSLTTSSGNTIYF; CDR3nt: TGCGCCAGCAGCTTAACGACAAGCTCTGGAAACACCATATATTTT
abundance: -; j_gene: TRBJ2-1; d_gene: -; v_gene: TRBV14; CDR3aa: CASSQDKWSSYNEQFF; CDR3nt: TGTGCCAGCAGCCAAGATAAGTGGAGCTCCTACAATGAGCAGTTCTTC
abundance: -; j_gene: TRBJ1-2; d_gene: -; v_gene: TRBV2; CDR3aa: CASSDLGLSYGYTF; CDR3nt: TGTGCCAGCAGTGATTTGGGTTTAAGCTATGGCTACACCTTC
abundance: -; j_gene: TRBJ2-2; d_gene: TRBD2; v_gene: TRBV13; CDR3aa: CASSFGGLAGNTGELFF; CDR3nt: TGTGCCAGCAGCTTCGGGGGACTAGCGGGGAACACCGGGGAGCTGTTTTTT
abundance: -; j_gene: TRBJ2-7; d_gene: TRBD1; v_gene: TRBV6-6; CDR3aa: CASSYSQGAYEQYF; CDR3nt: TGTGCCAGCAGTTACTCACAGGGGGCGTACGAGCAGTACTTC